A selection of T cell receptor beta chains follows, all from one sample in a study of T-cell reconstitution after alpha-beta-depleted transplantation in children. Via MiXCR, TCRdb re-called the PCR reads, giving one row per CDR3 protein. Of roughly 280,000 distinct CDR3 sequences listed, 11% are singletons. The sequencing used peripheral blood, collected 180 days after TCRalphabeta/CD19-depleted stem cell transplant. These receptors all come from a male patient aged 2-15 years who had a stem cell transplant for chronic granulomatous disease, so the T cells may come from the graft donor. Both conserved end residues are part of each CDR3. D genes are given only for firm matches. Clone size, where shown, is once, few, many, or a class for clones that have expanded.

CDR3 DNA | CDR3 protein | V gene | D gene | J gene | clone size
TGTGCCAGCAGCGCACGAGAAGGAGGGGGGGGCACAGATACGCAGTATTTT | CASSAREGGGGTDTQYF | TRBV9 | . | TRBJ2-3 | many
TGTGCCAGCAGCCGGACTAGCATCTACAATGAGCAGTTCTTC | CASSRTSIYNEQFF | TRBV12-3/TRBV12-4 | TRBD2 | TRBJ2-1 | many
TGTGCCAGCAGCCGAATGGGACAGGGATATGGCTACACCTTC | CASSRMGQGYGYTF | TRBV28 | TRBD1 | TRBJ1-2 | many
TGCAGCGTTTCACTCCTACTGGTAAAACAGACTGAAGCTTTCTTT | CSVSLLLVKQTEAFF | TRBV29-1 | . | TRBJ1-1 | many
TGCGCCAGCAGCCCAACGCGGGGGACAGATAATGAAAAACTGTTTTTT | CASSPTRGTDNEKLFF | TRBV5-1 | TRBD1 | TRBJ1-4 | many
TGCGCCAGCAGCTTGGCAGGAACTGCAACTAATGAAAAACTGTTTTTT | CASSLAGTATNEKLFF | TRBV5-1 | . | TRBJ1-4 | many
TGCAGTGCTAGTATTGTCGGGAAAGGCGAGCAGTACTTC | CSASIVGKGEQYF | TRBV20-1 | . | TRBJ2-7 | many
TGCGCCAGCAGCTTCGGGAGCGGGGGGGCCGAAGTGACCCAGTACTTC | CASSFGSGGAEVTQYF | TRBV5-1 | TRBD2 | TRBJ2-5 | many
TGTGCCAGCAGCTTAATGGCGGGAGGGTTCGAGCAGTACTTC | CASSLMAGGFEQYF | TRBV7-8 | TRBD2 | TRBJ2-7 | many
TGTGCTAGTGGTTTGGCCAACACAGATACGCAGTATTTT | CASGLANTDTQYF | TRBV12-5 | . | TRBJ2-3 | many
TGCAGCGTGGAGACGACAGGGGCCTACGAGCAGTACTTC | CSVETTGAYEQYF | TRBV29-1 | TRBD1 | TRBJ2-7 | many
TGCAGTGCTAGCGAGGAGACGGACTACAATGAGCAGTTCTTC | CSASEETDYNEQFF | TRBV20-1 | . | TRBJ2-1 | many
TGTGCCAGCAGCTTCTTAAGGGACAGGGGTCATCGAGAGCAGTACTTC | CASSFLRDRGHREQYF | TRBV7-2 | TRBD1 | TRBJ2-7 | many
TGCGCCAGCAGCCCGGACAGCGTCCTCTACGAGCAGTACTTC | CASSPDSVLYEQYF | TRBV5-1 | . | TRBJ2-7 | many
TGTGCCAGCAGCTTCTCCTACGAGCAGTACTTC | CASSFSYEQYF | TRBV7-9 | . | TRBJ2-7 | many
TGTGCCAGCAGCCCTCGAGGGCTAGCGGCCTGGGAGACCCAGTACTTC | CASSPRGLAAWETQYF | TRBV5-4 | TRBD2 | TRBJ2-5 | many
TGTGCCAGCAGCTACCACAGGGGTAACTATGGCTACACCTTC | CASSYHRGNYGYTF | TRBV7-2 | TRBD1 | TRBJ1-2 | many
TGTGCCAGCAGCTTGTCGGGGGCCCAAATGAACACTGAAGCTTTCTTT | CASSLSGAQMNTEAFF | TRBV5-6 | . | TRBJ1-1 | many
TGTGCCAGCAGTTTATGGGGACTAGCGGGAGAGGCGAATGAGCAGTTCTTC | CASSLWGLAGEANEQFF | TRBV12-3/TRBV12-4 | TRBD2 | TRBJ2-1 | .
TGTGCCAGTAGCGCAGACCACAACTCTGGGGCCAACGTCCTGACTTTC | CASSADHNSGANVLTF | TRBV19 | . | TRBJ2-6 | .
TGTGCCAGCAGCGTAGCCTCTGGGGGGACAGAGACCTCCTATGGCTACACCTTC | CASSVASGGTETSYGYTF | TRBV9 | TRBD1 | TRBJ1-2 | many
TGTGCCAGCAGTTTATTTGGGCAGGGTGGGGAGCTGTTTTTT | CASSLFGQGGELFF | TRBV12-3/TRBV12-4 | . | TRBJ2-2 | many
TGCGCCAGCAGCCCCCGAGACACGGCGGAGGAGCAGTACTTC | CASSPRDTAEEQYF | TRBV5-1 | . | TRBJ2-7 | many
TGTGCCAGCAGTTTTGGAAAATACGAGCAGTACTTC | CASSFGKYEQYF | TRBV28 | . | TRBJ2-7 | many
TGCAGCGTTGTTAAGATGGCGGGGGTGGGAGATACGCAGTATTTT | CSVVKMAGVGDTQYF | TRBV29-1 | TRBD2 | TRBJ2-3 | many